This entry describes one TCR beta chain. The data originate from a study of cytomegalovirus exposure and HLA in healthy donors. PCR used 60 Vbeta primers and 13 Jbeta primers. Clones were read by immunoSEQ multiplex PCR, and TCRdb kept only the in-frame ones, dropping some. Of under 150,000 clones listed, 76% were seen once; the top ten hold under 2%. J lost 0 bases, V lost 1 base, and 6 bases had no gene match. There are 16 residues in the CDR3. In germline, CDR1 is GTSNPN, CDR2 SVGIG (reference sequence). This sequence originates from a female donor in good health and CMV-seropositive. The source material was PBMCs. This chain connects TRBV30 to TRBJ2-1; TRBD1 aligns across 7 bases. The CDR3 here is CAWSGPTGRSYNEQFF. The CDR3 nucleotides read TGTGCCTGGAGTGGCCCGACAGGGCGCTCCTACAATGAGCAGTTCTTC.